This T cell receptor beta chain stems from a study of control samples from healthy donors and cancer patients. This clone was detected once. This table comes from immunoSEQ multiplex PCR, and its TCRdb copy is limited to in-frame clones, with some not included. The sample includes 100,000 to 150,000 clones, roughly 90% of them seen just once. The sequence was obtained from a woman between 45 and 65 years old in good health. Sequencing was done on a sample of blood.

CDR3 sequence (DNA): TGTGCCACCAGCAGAGGAACGGGAGGAGACTCTGGGGCCAACGTCCTGACTTTC. This sequence encodes CATSRGTGGDSGANVLTF. The J gene is TRBJ2-6, the V gene TRBV15; 7 bases match TRBD2. The CDR3 contains 18 residues. Germline CDR1 and CDR2: LNHNV and YYDKDF (reference sequence). V shed 1 base, J shed 0 bases, and the junction held 6 bases outside the gene matches. The whole variable domain, filled in from reference TRBV15 and TRBJ2-6, reads DAMVIQNPRYQVTQFGKPVTLSCSQTLNHNVMYWYQQKSSQAPKLLFHYYDKDFNNEADTPDNFQSRRPNTSFCFLDIRSPGLGDTAMYLCATSRGTGGDSGANVLTFGAGSRLTVL.